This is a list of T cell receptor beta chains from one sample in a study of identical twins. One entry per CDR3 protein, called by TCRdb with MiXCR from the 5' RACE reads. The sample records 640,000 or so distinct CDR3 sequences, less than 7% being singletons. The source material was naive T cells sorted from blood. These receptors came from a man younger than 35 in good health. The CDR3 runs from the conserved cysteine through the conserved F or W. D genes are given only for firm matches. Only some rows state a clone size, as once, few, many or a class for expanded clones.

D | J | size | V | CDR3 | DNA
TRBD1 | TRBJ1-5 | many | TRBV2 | CASSRDRGHNQPQHF | TGTGCCAGCAGCCGCGACAGGGGGCACAATCAGCCCCAGCATTTT
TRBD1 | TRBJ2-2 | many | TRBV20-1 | CSARDLTGVTGELFF | TGCAGTGCTAGAGATTTGACAGGGGTCACCGGGGAGCTGTTTTTT
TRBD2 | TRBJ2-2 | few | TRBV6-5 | CASSYWASGRAGGELFF | TGTGCCAGCAGTTACTGGGCTAGCGGGAGGGCCGGCGGGGAGCTGTTTTTT
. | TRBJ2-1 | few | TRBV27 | CASGRPYNEQFF | TGTGCCAGTGGGCGTCCGTACAATGAGCAGTTCTTC
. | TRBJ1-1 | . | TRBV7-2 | CASSLSDRYSEAFF | TGTGCCAGCAGCCTATCCGACAGGTATTCTGAAGCTTTCTTT
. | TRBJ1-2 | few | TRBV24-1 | CATSDLELNYGYTF | TGTGCCACCAGTGATTTGGAGCTGAACTATGGCTACACCTTC
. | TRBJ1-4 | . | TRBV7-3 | CASRLASTTNEKLFF | TGTGCCAGCAGACTAGCATCGACAACTAATGAAAAACTGTTTTTT
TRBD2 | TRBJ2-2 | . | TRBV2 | CASSQGLAGGGTGELFF | TGTGCCAGCAGTCAGGGACTAGCGGGAGGTGGCACCGGGGAGCTGTTTTTT
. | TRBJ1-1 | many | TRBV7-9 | CASSLDAGAYAEAFF | TGTGCCAGCAGCTTAGACGCAGGGGCGTACGCTGAAGCTTTCTTT
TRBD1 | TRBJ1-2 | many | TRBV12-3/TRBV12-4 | CASSLVGAQGAKGYTF | TGTGCCAGCAGTTTAGTCGGTGCGCAGGGGGCAAAAGGCTACACCTTC
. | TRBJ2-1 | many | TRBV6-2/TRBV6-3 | CASSYEGGSYNEQFF | TGTGCCAGCAGTTATGAGGGGGGCTCCTACAATGAGCAGTTCTTC
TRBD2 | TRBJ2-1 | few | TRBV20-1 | CSAIGRDLNEQFF | TGCAGTGCTATTGGGAGGGATTTAAATGAGCAGTTCTTC